This T cell receptor beta chain was found in a study of T-cell memory formation after mild COVID-19. Via MiXCR, TCRdb re-called the 5' RACE reads, giving one row per CDR3 protein. The sample consists of 200,000 to 300,000 distinct CDR3 sequences, approximately 16% of them appearing once. The receptor was isolated from a man aged 18 to 35 who had mild COVID-19 (a few samples of this study predate the infection). Cell type and time point are not known. Specimen: PBMCs or a T cell subset sorted from them (not recorded which).

The CDR3 sequence is CASSHLAGLSDEQFF. The CDR3 DNA reads TGTGCCAGCAGCCACCTAGCGGGCCTTTCGGATGAGCAGTTCTTC. The chain combines TRBV7-2 with TRBJ2-1, with 8 bases aligning to TRBD2. V was pared by 5 bases and J by 8 bases, with 11 bases of the junction left unmatched. This CDR3 spans 15 amino acids. CDR1 SGHTA and CDR2 FQGNSA come from the germline V gene.